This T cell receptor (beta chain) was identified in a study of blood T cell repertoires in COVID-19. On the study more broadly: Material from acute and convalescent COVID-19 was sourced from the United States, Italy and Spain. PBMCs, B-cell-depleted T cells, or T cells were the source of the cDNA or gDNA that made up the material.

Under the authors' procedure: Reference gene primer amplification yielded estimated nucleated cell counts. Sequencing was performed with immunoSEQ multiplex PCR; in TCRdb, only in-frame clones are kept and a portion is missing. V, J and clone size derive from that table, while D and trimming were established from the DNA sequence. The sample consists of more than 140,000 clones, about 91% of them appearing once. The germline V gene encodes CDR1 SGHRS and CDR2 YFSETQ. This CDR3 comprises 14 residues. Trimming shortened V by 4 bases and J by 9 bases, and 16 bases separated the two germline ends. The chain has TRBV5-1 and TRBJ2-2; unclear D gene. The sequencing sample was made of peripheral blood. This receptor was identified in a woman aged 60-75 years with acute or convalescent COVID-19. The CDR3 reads CASSALDPTRELFF. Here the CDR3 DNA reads TGCGCCAGCAGCGCCCTAGATCCTACAAGGGAGCTGTTTTTT.